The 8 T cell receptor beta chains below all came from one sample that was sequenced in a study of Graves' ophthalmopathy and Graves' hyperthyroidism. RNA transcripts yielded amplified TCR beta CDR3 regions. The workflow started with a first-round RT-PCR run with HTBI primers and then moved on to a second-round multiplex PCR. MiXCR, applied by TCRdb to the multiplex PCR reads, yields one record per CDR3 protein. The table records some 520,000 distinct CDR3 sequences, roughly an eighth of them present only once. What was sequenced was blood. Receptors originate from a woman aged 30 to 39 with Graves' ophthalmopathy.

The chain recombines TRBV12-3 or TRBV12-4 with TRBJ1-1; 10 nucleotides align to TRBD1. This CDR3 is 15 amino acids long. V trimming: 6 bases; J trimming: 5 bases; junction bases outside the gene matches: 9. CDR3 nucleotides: TGTGCCAGCAGCCCCCTGACAGGGGGCGGGACTGAAGCTTTCTTT. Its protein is CASSPLTGGGTEAFF.

The CDR3, as DNA: TGTGCCCAAGAACAGGGTTCAGGAGAGACCCAGTACTTC. This encodes CAQEQGSGETQYF. The V call is TRBV30, the J call TRBJ2-5, with TRBD1 as a possible D gene (6 bases). CDR1 is GTSNPN, CDR2 SVGIG, per germline (reference sequence). Trimming cost V 8 bases and J 4 bases, with 17 bases left between them. The CDR3 has 13 residues.

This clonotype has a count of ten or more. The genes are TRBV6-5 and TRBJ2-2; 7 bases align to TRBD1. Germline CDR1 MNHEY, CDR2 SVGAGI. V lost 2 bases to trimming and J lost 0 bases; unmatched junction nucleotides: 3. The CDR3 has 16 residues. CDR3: CASSYPGTANTGELFF. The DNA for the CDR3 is TGTGCCAGCAGTTACCCCGGGACAGCGAACACCGGGGAGCTGTTTTTT.

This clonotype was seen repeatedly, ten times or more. The DNA of the CDR3 is TGTGCCAGCAGTCCCACTAGCGGGGGGTGGGAGACCCAGTACTTC. It translates to CASSPTSGGWETQYF. The genes are TRBV12-3 or TRBV12-4 and TRBJ2-5; 12 bases fit TRBD2. CDR3 length: 15 residues. Unmatched junction bases numbered 6, after V lost 5 bases and J lost 5 bases.

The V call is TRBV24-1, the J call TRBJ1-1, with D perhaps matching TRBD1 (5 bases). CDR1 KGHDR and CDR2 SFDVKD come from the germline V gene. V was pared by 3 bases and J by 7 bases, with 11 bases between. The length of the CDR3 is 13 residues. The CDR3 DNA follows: TGTGCCACCAGTGATGGAGGGGTTGATGAAGCTTTCTTT. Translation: CATSDGGVDEAFF.

CDR3 DNA sequence: TGTGCCAGCAGTTACATGTCGACAGGGGACTACGAGCAGTACTTC. It is translated as CASSYMSTGDYEQYF. The chain couples TRBV12-3 or TRBV12-4 to TRBJ2-7, with 8 nucleotides matching TRBD1. Trimming took 4 bases from V and 3 from J; bases not matched to a gene: 8. The CDR3 totals 15 residues.

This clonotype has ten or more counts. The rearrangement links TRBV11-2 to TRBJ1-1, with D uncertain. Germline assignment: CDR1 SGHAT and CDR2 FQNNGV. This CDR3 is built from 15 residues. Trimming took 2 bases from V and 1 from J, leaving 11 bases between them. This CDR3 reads CASSLLGLENTEAFF. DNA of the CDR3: TGTGCCAGCAGCTTATTAGGGTTAGAGAACACTGAAGCTTTCTTT. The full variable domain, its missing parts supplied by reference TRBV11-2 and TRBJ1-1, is EAGVAQSPRYKIIEKRQSVAFWCNPISGHATLYWYQQILGQGPKLLIQFQNNGVVDDSQLPKDRFSAERLKGVDSTLKIQPAKLEDSAVYLCASSLLGLENTEAFFGQGTRLTVV.

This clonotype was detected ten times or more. The CDR3 DNA follows: TGTGCCAGCAGTTCCGGGACAGGGGGCTTGAAGACCCAGTACTTC. It specifies CASSSGTGGLKTQYF. The J gene is TRBJ2-5, the V gene TRBV12-3 or TRBV12-4; 12 bases agree with TRBD1. The CDR3 runs to 15 residues. J was trimmed by 6 bases and V by 4 bases; bases with no gene match: 6.